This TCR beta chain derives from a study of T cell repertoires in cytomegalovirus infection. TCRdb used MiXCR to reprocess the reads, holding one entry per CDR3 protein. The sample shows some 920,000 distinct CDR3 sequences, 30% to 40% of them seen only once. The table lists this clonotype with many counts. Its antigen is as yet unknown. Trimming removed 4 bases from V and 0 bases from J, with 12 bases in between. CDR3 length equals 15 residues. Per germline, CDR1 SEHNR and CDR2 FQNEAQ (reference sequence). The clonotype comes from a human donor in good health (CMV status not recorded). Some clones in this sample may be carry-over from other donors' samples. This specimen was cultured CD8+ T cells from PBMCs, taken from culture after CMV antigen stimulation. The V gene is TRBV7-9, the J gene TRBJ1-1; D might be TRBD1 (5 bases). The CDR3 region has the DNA TGTGCCAGCAGCTCCCCGGGACTCCTGAACACTGAAGCTTTCTTT. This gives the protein CASSSPGLLNTEAFF.